Below, 20 T cell receptor beta chains from the same sample are listed, as sequenced in a study of blood T cell repertoires in COVID-19. Some clones are missing from TCRdb's copy, which holds only in-frame ones; the method was immunoSEQ multiplex PCR. The repertoire consists of around 170,000 clones, with 88% occurring once and the leading ten covering approximately 9%. Sequenced material: PBMCs or T cells enriched from blood (not recorded which). These receptors came from a woman aged 18-30 years who had recovered from COVID-19.

This clone was counted a few times. The rearrangement links TRBV4-1 to TRBJ2-3; tentatively, D is TRBD2 (6 bases). Germline V gene data show CDR1 as MGHRA and CDR2 as YSYEKL. The CDR3 runs 16 residues. V lost 9 bases, J lost 2 bases, and 21 bases lay in between. This CDR3 reads CARRGCLARYTDTQYF. As DNA, the CDR3 is TGCGCCAGGAGGGGTTGCCTAGCGAGATACACAGATACGCAGTATTTT.

V usage is TRBV12-3 or TRBV12-4 and J usage is TRBJ2-7, with D tentatively TRBD2 (5 bases). The CDR3 spans 13 residues. The V gene lost 10 bases and the J gene lost 2 bases, with 15 bases spanning the gap. The CDR3 here is CATSGLLPYEQYF. The CDR3 coding sequence is TGTGCCACCTCCGGACTTCTTCCCTACGAGCAGTACTTC.

V and J are TRBV5-1 and TRBJ1-1; D not resolved. V was clipped by 1 base and J by 9 bases, with 16 bases between them. The germline gives CDR1 SGHRS, CDR2 YFSETQ. The CDR3 is made up of 14 amino acids. The CDR3, as DNA: TGCGCCAGCAGCTTGCGGGAGGCCGTTGGGCAAGCTTTCTTT. It yields the protein CASSLREAVGQAFF.

In its sample, this clone was seen many times. V is TRBV27 and J is TRBJ1-5, with D possibly being TRBD1 (5 bases). Trimming pared 5 bases from V and 6 bases from J, leaving 11 bases between. CDR1 MNHEY and CDR2 SMNVEV come from the germline V gene (reference sequence). The CDR3 runs 13 residues. CDR3 DNA sequence: TGTGCCAGCAGTATAGGGGTCTCTCAGCCCCAGCATTTT. As protein: CASSIGVSQPQHF.

The chain carries TRBV6-5 and TRBJ2-7; tentatively, D is TRBD1 (6 bases). This CDR3 spans 13 amino acids. Germline loops: CDR1 MNHEY, CDR2 SVGAGI. Trimming pared 8 bases from V and 3 bases from J, leaving 14 bases between. The CDR3 DNA reads as TGTGCCAGCGATCCCGCAGGGGACTACGAGCAGTACTTC. Translated: CASDPAGDYEQYF.

The V gene is TRBV3-1 (or the pseudogene TRBV3-2), the J gene TRBJ1-2, with 10 bases aligning to TRBD1. After removal of 3 bases from V and 4 bases from J, the junction contained 8 bases not matched to a gene. Germline lookup yields CDR1 LGHDT and CDR2 YNNKEL (reference sequence). The CDR3 loop spans 16 amino acids. As DNA, the CDR3 is TGTGCCAGCAGCCAGGGGGACAGGGGAGGAGGCTATGGCTACACCTTC. Translation gives CASSQGDRGGGYGYTF.

This chain uses TRBV6-1 with TRBJ1-2; tentatively, D is TRBD1 (5 bases). V lost 0 bases and J lost 2, with 10 bases in between. CDR3 length: 15 residues. Germline CDR1 and CDR2: MNHNS and SASEGT. The CDR3 reads CASSEANGANYGYTF. DNA of the CDR3: TGTGCCAGCAGTGAAGCGAATGGGGCGAACTATGGCTACACCTTC.

The genes are TRBV5-1 and TRBJ1-2; maybe TRBD1 (6 bases). Germline lookup yields CDR1 SGHRS and CDR2 YFSETQ. V was cut by 0 bases and J by 2 bases, with 8 bases left in between. The CDR3 runs 14 residues. The CDR3 DNA sequence: TGCGCCAGCAGCTTGGGTCAGGGGAACTATGGCTACACCTTC. This sequence encodes CASSLGQGNYGYTF. The full variable domain, with the rest looked up from reference TRBV5-1 and TRBJ1-2, is KAGVTQTPRYLIKTRGQQVTLSCSPISGHRSVSWYQQTPGQGLQFLFEYFSETQRNKGNFPGRFSGRQFSNSRSEMNVSTLELGDSALYLCASSLGQGNYGYTFGSGTRLTVV.

The chain links TRBV19 to TRBJ1-2, with 7 bases fitting TRBD1. V shed 6 bases, J shed 2 bases, and the junction held 3 bases outside the gene matches. The CDR3 spans 13 residues. Germline lookup yields CDR1 LNHDA and CDR2 SQIVND (reference sequence). The CDR3: CASSQTGNYGYTF. The CDR3 DNA is TGTGCCAGTAGCCAGACAGGGAACTATGGCTACACCTTC.

CDR3 nucleotide sequence: TGTGCCAGCAGTATGGACAGAAACTATGGCTACACCTTC. Protein sequence: CASSMDRNYGYTF. The rearrangement uses TRBV25-1 and TRBJ1-2; weak D call: TRBD1 (6 bases). The germline V and J ends were trimmed by 5 bases and 2 bases, with 9 bases remaining between them. From germline, CDR1 is MGHDK and CDR2 SYGVNS. The CDR3 consists of 13 residues.

This sequence joins TRBV28 and TRBJ2-7; TRBD2 matches at 14 bases. J was trimmed by 0 bases and V by 4 bases; bases with no gene match: 8. This CDR3 is built from 18 residues. Germline V gene data show CDR1 as MDHEN and CDR2 as SYDVKM. CDR3 amino acids: CASSSLGLAGENSYEQYF. The CDR3 DNA reads as TGTGCCAGCAGTTCTTTGGGACTAGCGGGGGAAAACTCCTACGAGCAGTACTTC.

The rearrangement joins TRBV4-1 to TRBJ2-1; TRBD1 matches 9 bases. V dropped 2 bases and J dropped 4; count of bases not matched to a gene: 6. Germline lookup yields CDR1 MGHRA and CDR2 YSYEKL. The CDR3 consists of 16 residues. CDR3 sequence reads: CASSQPRQGGYNEQFF. CDR3 coding DNA: TGCGCCAGCAGCCAACCCCGACAGGGGGGATACAATGAGCAGTTCTTC.

The chain employs TRBV28 and TRBJ2-7; D is unresolved. CDR1 and CDR2 from the germline V gene are MDHEN and SYDVKM. The CDR3 loop spans 15 amino acids. Trimming removed 3 bases at V and 5 bases at J, with 17 bases between. The CDR3 loop is CASSFSQFVGNEQYF. DNA for the CDR3: TGTGCCAGCAGTTTCTCTCAGTTCGTTGGCAACGAGCAGTACTTC.

The rearrangement uses TRBV2 and TRBJ2-7; a weak D match, TRBD2 (5 bases). The CDR3 is 14 amino acids. With 6 bases removed from V and 0 bases from J, the gap between germline ends came to 12 bases. CDR1 and CDR2 from the germline V gene are SNHLY and FYNNEI. Here the CDR3 reads CASSPARDSYEQYF. In DNA, the CDR3 is TGTGCCAGCAGCCCCGCCCGGGACTCCTACGAGCAGTACTTC.

This sequence joins TRBV7-3 and TRBJ2-1; 10 bases match TRBD2. CDR1 and CDR2 (germline): SGHTA, FQGTGA. J lost 0 bases, V lost 0 bases, and 5 bases had no gene match. The length of the CDR3 is 18 residues. This chain's CDR3 is CASSLTPLAGASYNEQFF. The CDR3 DNA follows: TGTGCCAGCAGCTTAACTCCCCTAGCGGGGGCCTCCTACAATGAGCAGTTCTTC.

Concerning this clone itself: At one boundary the junction diverges from the germline segment, which might be a read error. The CDR3 loop reads CASSLVRGTARRVLF. The CDR3 nucleotides are TGTGCCAGCAGCTTAGTTAGGGGGACAGCCAGAAGGGTCTTATTC. The chain has TRBV11-2 and TRBJ2-4; 7 bases match TRBD1. The germline V gene encodes CDR1 SGHAT and CDR2 FQNNGV. This CDR3 has 15 amino acids.

The chain has TRBV7-8 and TRBJ2-7; D perhaps matches TRBD2 (5 bases). Between the trimmed V and J ends, which lost 1 base and 6 bases, there was a span of 25 bases. The CDR3 consists of 18 residues. The germline gives CDR1 SGHVS, CDR2 FQNEAQ. The CDR3 region has the DNA TGTGCCAGCAGCTTAGGGATAGGTGGGGATGGACTTTGGGGCGAGCAGTACTTC. Its translation is CASSLGIGGDGLWGEQYF.

V usage is TRBV12-3 or TRBV12-4 and J usage is TRBJ1-1; D might be TRBD1 (6 bases). Trimming stripped 5 bases from V and 10 bases from J, with 14 bases between. CDR3 length: 12 residues. CDR3 in DNA: TGTGCCAGCAGTCGAGACAGGACCGGAGCTTTCTTT. This gives the protein CASSRDRTGAFF.

Only a few counts were recorded for this clone. V and J are TRBV5-1 and TRBJ2-2; 8 bases line up with TRBD2. Germline CDR1 reads SGHRS; CDR2 reads YFSETQ. The ends lost 0 bases at V and 2 bases at J; junction bases unmatched: 3. The length of the CDR3 is 16 residues. CDR3 DNA sequence: TGCGCCAGCAGCTTGGCCGGGACTAGTAACACCGGGGAGCTGTTTTTT. This sequence encodes CASSLAGTSNTGELFF.

DNA of the CDR3: TGCGCCAGCAGCCAACCGGTGGGCGGGGGGAATAATTCACCCCTCCACTTT. Residues: CASSQPVGGGNNSPLHF. The rearrangement joins TRBV4-1 to TRBJ1-6, with TRBD1 as a possible D gene (5 bases). The V and J ends lost 2 bases and 5 bases respectively, with 16 bases between them. Per the germline V gene, CDR1 is MGHRA and CDR2 is YSYEKL. This CDR3 has 17 amino acids.